This T cell receptor (beta chain) was recovered during a study of T cell clonotyping in hematopoietic cell transplantation. The CDR3 extends over 14 amino acids. Germline CDR1 and CDR2: SNHLY and FYNNEI. The V gene lost 6 bases and the J gene lost 6 bases, with 16 bases spanning the gap. General observations from the study: Graft donor and pretransplant recipient Inverse Simpson Index values predicted broader posttransplant TCR diversity. At the given depth, recipient repertoires were over 95% de novo clonotypes. Cells were unsorted, so CD4 and CD8 contributions were not separated.

This table comes from immunoSEQ multiplex PCR, and its TCRdb copy is limited to in-frame clones, with some not included. The table lists approximately 44,000 clones, 95% of them singletons. In regard to this clone: Its antigen remains unknown.

This sequence originates from a man in his thirties or forties in good health. Some clones in this sample may be carry-over from other donors' samples. The rearrangement joins TRBV2 to TRBJ2-3, with TRBD2 as a possible D gene (5 bases). The sequencing input was peripheral blood mononuclear cells. The CDR3 DNA reads as TGTGCCAGCAGCGGAGGACCCGGAGCGGATACGCAGTATTTT. Protein: CASSGGPGADTQYF.